Presented here are 2 T cell receptor beta chains from one specimen sequenced in a study of blood T cell repertoires in COVID-19. TCRdb's table, derived via immunoSEQ multiplex PCR, lists solely in-frame clones and lacks some. Of more than 150,000 clones detected, almost 80% appear once; the ten largest clones hold roughly 17%. Specimen: PBMCs or T cells enriched from blood (not recorded which). The source of these receptors is a woman between 50 and 59 years old who had recovered from COVID-19.

The chain has TRBV7-6 and TRBJ2-3; 9 nucleotides line up with TRBD2. CDR3 length: 14 residues. J was trimmed by 6 bases and V by 0 bases; bases with no gene match: 1. Germline V lookup: CDR1 SGHVS, CDR2 FNYEAQ. The CDR3: CASSLASGGDTQYF. DNA for the CDR3: TGTGCCAGCAGCTTAGCCAGCGGGGGGGATACGCAGTATTTT.

The rearrangement uses TRBV5-8 and TRBJ1-1; D is ambiguous. Germline CDR1 reads SGHTS; CDR2 reads YDEGEE. The CDR3 is made up of 15 amino acids. The ends were cut back, 4 bases at V and 1 base at J, with 14 bases in the middle. The CDR3 DNA is TGTGCCAGCAGCGCCACCTTCGGGGAGAACACTGAAGCTTTCTTT. It specifies CASSATFGENTEAFF.